This TCR beta chain was captured in a study of shared clonotypes between healthy human individuals. Looking at the study overall: Each donor's CD8 memory used one plate, CD8 naive two, each CD4 subset three. Study-wide points: The genetic and exposure-history diversity represented was limited by few donors. Some naive CD4 clonotypes, about 5%, turned up in common across four donors. Among non-shared clonotypes, generation probabilities were lower than among those shared by all four donors.

CDR1 is SQVTM and CDR2 is ANQGSEA in the germline V gene. The CDR3 is made up of 13 amino acids. V dropped 6 bases and J dropped 10 bases, with 20 bases sitting between them. Naive CD8 cells, CD45RO-negative and positively selected for CCR7, excluded terminally differentiated effector memory CD45RA+ cells. Assay used: immunoSEQ multiplex PCR; TCRdb lists only in-frame clones, some missing. The profile shows more than 2 million clones, 90% to 95% of them singletons. Note on this clone: Its antigen remains unidentified.

The receptor was isolated from a man aged 18 to 30 in good health. Some clones in this sample may be carry-over from other donors' samples. This sequence joins TRBV29-1 and TRBJ2-3, with a weak D call TRBD1 (5 bases). What was sequenced was naive CD8+ T cells from PBMCs. Here the CDR3 reads CSVEDGHSRAQYF. The CDR3, as DNA: TGCAGCGTCGAGGACGGCCATTCCAGGGCGCAGTATTTT.